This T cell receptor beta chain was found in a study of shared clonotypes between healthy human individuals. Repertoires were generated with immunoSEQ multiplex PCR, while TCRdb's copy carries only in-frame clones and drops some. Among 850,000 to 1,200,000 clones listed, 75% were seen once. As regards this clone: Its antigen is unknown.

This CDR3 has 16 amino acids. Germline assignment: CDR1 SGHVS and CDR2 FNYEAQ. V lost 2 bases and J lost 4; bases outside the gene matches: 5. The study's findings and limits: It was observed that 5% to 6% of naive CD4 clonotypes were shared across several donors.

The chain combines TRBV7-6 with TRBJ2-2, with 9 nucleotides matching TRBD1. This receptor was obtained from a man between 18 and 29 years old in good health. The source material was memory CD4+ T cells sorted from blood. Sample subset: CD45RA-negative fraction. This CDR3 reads CASSLPGQGSTGELFF. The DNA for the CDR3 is TGTGCCAGCAGCTTACCGGGACAGGGAAGCACCGGGGAGCTGTTTTTT.